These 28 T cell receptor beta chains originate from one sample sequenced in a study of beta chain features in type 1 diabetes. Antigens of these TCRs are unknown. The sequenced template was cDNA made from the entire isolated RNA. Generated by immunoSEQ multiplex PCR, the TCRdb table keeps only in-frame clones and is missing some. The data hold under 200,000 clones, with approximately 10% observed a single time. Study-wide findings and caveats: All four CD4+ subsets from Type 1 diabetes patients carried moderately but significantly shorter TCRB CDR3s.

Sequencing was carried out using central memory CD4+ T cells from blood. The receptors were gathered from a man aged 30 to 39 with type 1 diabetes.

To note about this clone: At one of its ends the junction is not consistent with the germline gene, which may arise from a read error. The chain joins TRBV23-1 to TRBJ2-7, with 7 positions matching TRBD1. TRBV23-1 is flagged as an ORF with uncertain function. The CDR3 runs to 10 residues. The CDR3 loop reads CASSHRDSFF. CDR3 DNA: TGCGCCAGCAGTCACCGGGACAGTTTCTTC.

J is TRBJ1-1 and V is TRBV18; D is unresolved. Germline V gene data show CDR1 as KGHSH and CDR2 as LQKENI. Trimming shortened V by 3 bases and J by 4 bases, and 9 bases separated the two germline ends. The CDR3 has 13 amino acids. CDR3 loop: CASSPGEGTEAFF. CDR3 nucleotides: TGTGCCAGCTCACCCGGCGAGGGCACTGAAGCTTTCTTT.

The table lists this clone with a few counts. The CDR3 nucleotides read TGCAGCGTCTCACCCGGGACAGGGACGAACACTGAAGCTTTCTTT. This codes for CSVSPGTGTNTEAFF. The gene calls are TRBV29-1 and TRBJ1-1; TRBD1 matches at 9 bases. The trim removed 6 bases at V and 1 base at J, leaving 9 bases unmatched. The germline CDR1 and CDR2 sequences are SQVTM and ANQGSEA. This CDR3 has 15 residues. The full variable domain, rest sourced from reference TRBV29-1 and TRBJ1-1, is SAVISQKPSRDICQRGTSLTIQCQVDSQVTMMFWYRQQPGQSLTLIATANQGSEATYESGFVIDKFPISRPNLTFSTLTVSNMSPEDSSIYLCSVSPGTGTNTEAFFGQGTRLTVV.

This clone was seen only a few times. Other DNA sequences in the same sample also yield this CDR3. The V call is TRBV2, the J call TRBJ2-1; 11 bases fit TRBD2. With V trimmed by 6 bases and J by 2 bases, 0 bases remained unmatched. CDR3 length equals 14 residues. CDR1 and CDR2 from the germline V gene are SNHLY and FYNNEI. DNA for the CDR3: TGTGCCAGCAGGGGACTAGCGGCCTACAATGAGCAGTTCTTC. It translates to CASRGLAAYNEQFF.

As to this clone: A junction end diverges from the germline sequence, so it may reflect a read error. The CDR3 nucleotides read TGTGCCAGCAGTCCTGACGGGGGGAGTGGGGACTTC. Encoded protein: CASSPDGGSGDF. The rearrangement links TRBV28 to TRBJ2-7; 7 nucleotides match TRBD2. The V gene's germline CDR1 is MDHEN and CDR2 SYDVKM. The CDR3 extends over 12 amino acids.

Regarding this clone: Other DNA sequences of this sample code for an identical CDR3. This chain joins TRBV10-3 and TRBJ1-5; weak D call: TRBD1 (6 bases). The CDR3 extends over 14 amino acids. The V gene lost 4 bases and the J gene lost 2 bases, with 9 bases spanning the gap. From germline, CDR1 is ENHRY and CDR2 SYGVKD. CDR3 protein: CAISAAGGNQPQHF. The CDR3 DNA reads TGTGCCATCAGTGCGGCAGGGGGCAATCAGCCCCAGCATTTT.

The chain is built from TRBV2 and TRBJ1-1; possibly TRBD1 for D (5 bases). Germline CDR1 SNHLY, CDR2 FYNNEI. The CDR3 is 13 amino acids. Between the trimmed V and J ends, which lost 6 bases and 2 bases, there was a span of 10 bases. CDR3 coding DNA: TGTGCCAGCAGGGGCGACAGTAACACTGAAGCTTTCTTT. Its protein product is CASRGDSNTEAFF.

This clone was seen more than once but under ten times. The CDR3 coding sequence is TGTGCCAGCAGTTTAGATACAGCGGGGGGGACCCAGTACTTC. This gives the protein CASSLDTAGGTQYF. J is TRBJ2-5 and V is TRBV28; 9 nucleotides line up with TRBD2. The length of the CDR3 is 14 residues. V lost 2 bases to trimming and J lost 7 bases; unmatched junction nucleotides: 5. Germline CDR1 and CDR2: MDHEN and SYDVKM.

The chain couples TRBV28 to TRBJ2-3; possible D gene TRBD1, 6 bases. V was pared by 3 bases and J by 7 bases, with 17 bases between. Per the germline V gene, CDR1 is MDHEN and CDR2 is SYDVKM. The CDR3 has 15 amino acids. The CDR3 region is CASSFNRESQNTQYF. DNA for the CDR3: TGTGCCAGCAGTTTTAACAGGGAAAGCCAAAATACGCAGTATTTT.

The DNA for the CDR3 is TGTGCCAGTAGTATCACCGGGTTGGACACTGAAGCTTTCTTT. As protein: CASSITGLDTEAFF. This rearrangement joins TRBV19 to TRBJ1-1, with D uncertain. This CDR3 region has 14 residues. The V gene lost 3 bases and the J gene lost 3 bases, with 11 bases spanning the gap. Germline lookup yields CDR1 LNHDA and CDR2 SQIVND (reference sequence).

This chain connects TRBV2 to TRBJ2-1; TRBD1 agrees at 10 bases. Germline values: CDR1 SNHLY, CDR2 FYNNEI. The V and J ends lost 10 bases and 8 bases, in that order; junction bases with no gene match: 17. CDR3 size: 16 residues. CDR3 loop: CATQWLSGQGGYEQFF. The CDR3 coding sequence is TGTGCCACCCAATGGTTATCAGGACAGGGGGGATATGAGCAGTTCTTC.

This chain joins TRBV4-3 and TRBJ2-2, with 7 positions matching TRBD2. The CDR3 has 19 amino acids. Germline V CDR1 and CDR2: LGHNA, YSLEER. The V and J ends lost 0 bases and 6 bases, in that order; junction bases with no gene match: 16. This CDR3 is CASSQDLSSWRELPGELFF. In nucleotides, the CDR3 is TGCGCCAGCAGCCAAGATTTGTCCTCATGGCGGGAGCTCCCCGGGGAGCTGTTTTTT.

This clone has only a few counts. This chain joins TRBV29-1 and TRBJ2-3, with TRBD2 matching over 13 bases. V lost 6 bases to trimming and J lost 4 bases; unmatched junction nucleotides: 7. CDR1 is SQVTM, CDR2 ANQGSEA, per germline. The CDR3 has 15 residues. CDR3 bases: TGCAGCGTCTCACGGACTAGCGGGAGTCCAGATACGCAGTATTTT. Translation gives CSVSRTSGSPDTQYF.

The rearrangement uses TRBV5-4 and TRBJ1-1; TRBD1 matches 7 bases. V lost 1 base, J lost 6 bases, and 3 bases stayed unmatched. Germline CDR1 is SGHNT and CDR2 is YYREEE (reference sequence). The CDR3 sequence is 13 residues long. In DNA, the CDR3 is TGTGCCAGCAGCTTGACAGACAGGGCTGAAGCTTTCTTT. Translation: CASSLTDRAEAFF.

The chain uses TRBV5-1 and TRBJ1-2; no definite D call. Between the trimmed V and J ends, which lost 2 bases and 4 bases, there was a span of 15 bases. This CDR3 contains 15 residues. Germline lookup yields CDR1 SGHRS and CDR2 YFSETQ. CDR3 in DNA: TGCGCCAGCAGCTTCAGTTTTGAAGTATCCTATGGCTACACCTTC. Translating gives CASSFSFEVSYGYTF.

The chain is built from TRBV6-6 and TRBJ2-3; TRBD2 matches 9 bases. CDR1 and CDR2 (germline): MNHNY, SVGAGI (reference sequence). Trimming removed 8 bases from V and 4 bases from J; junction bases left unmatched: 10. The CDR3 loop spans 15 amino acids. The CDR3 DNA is TGTGCCAGCCGTCGTAGCGGGAGTGGTTCAGATACGCAGTATTTT. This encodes CASRRSGSGSDTQYF.

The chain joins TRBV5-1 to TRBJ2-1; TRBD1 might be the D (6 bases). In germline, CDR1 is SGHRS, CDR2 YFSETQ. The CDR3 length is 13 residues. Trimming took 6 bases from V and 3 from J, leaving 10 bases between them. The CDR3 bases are TGCGCCAGCACGGACAGAGACTACAATGAGCAGTTCTTC. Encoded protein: CASTDRDYNEQFF.

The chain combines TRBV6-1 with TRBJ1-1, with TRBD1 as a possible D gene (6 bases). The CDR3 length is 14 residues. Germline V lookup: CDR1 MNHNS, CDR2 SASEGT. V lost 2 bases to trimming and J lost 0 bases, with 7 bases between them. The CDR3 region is CASSEQGMNTEAFF. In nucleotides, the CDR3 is TGTGCCAGCAGTGAACAGGGGATGAACACTGAAGCTTTCTTT.

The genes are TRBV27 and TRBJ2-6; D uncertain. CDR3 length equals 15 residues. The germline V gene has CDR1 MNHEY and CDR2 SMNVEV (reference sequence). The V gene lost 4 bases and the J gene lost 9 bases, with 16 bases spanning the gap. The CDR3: CASSWSFSAFNVLTF. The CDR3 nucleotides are TGTGCCAGCAGTTGGAGCTTCAGCGCCTTCAACGTCCTGACTTTC.

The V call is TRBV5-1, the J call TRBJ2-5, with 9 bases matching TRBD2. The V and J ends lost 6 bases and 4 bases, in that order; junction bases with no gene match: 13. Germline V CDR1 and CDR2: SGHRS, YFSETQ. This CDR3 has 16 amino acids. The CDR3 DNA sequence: TGCGCCAGCAACTCAATAGGGACTAGCCTGGGAGAGACCCAGTACTTC. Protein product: CASNSIGTSLGETQYF.

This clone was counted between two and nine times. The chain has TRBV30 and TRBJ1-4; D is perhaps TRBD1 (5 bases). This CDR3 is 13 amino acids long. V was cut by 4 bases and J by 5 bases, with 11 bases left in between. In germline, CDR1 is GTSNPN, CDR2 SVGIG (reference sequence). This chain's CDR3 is CAWTRQPNEKLFF. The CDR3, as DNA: TGTGCCTGGACCCGACAGCCGAATGAAAAACTGTTTTTT.

The CDR3 region is CASRQESYEQYF. The CDR3 DNA reads TGTGCCAGTCGACAGGAATCCTACGAGCAGTACTTC. The chain joins TRBV2 to TRBJ2-5, with a weak D call TRBD1 (6 bases). Gene TRBJ2-7 matches the end of the DNA better, so the J call may be wrong. Germline CDR1 is SNHLY and CDR2 is FYNNEI. The CDR3 totals 12 residues.

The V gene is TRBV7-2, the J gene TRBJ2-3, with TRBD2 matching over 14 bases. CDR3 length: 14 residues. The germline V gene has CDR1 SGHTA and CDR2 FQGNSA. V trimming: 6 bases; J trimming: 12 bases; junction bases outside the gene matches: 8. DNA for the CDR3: TGTGCCAGCAGTTCAGCCGGGACTAGCGGGAGCCAGTATTTT. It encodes CASSSAGTSGSQYF.

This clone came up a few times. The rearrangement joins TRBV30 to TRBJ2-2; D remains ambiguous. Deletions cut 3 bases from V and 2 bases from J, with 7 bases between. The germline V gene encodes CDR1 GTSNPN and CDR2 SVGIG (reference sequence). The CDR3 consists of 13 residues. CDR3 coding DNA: TGTGCCTGGAGAGGAGACAACACCGGGGAGCTGTTTTTT. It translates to CAWRGDNTGELFF.

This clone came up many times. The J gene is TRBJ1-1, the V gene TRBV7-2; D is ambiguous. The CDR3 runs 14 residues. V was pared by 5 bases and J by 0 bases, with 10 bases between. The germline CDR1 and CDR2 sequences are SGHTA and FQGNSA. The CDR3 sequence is CASSGGRLNTEAFF. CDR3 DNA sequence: TGTGCCAGCAGCGGCGGGCGTTTGAACACTGAAGCTTTCTTT.

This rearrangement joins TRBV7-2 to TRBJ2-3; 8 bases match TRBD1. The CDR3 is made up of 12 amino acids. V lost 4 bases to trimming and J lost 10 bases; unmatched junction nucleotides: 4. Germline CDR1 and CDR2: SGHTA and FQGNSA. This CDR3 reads CASSSTDRAQYF. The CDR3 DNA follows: TGTGCCAGCAGCTCGACGGACAGGGCGCAGTATTTT.

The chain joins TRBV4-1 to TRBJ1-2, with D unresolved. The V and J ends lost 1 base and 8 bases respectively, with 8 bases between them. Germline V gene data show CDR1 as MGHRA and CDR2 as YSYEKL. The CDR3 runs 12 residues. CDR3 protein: CASSQVPGGYTF. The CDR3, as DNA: TGCGCCAGCAGCCAAGTACCGGGAGGCTACACCTTC.

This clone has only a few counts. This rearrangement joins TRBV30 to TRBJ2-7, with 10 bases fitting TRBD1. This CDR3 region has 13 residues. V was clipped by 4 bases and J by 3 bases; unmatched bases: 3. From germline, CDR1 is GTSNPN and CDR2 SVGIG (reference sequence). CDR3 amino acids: CAWTRTGGYEQYF. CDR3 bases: TGTGCCTGGACTCGGACAGGGGGCTACGAGCAGTACTTC.